Listed here are 24 T cell receptor beta chains from one sample, sequenced in a study of T-cell memory formation after mild COVID-19. TCRdb re-analysed the 5' RACE reads in MiXCR, keeping a single row per CDR3 protein. The sample lists a few hundred thousand distinct CDR3 sequences; roughly 20% were seen once. Material: PBMCs or a T cell subset sorted from them (not recorded which). The source is an adult woman who had mild COVID-19 (a few samples of this study predate the infection). Cell type and time point are not known.

This clonotype was detected a few times. The rearrangement uses TRBV3-1 and TRBJ1-2, with 7 bases fitting TRBD1. The germline gives CDR1 LGHDT, CDR2 YNNKEL (reference sequence). V shed 0 bases and J 4 bases; nucleotides not matched to a gene: 5. This CDR3 is built from 15 residues. CDR3 bases: TGTGCCAGCAGCCAAGAGGGCAGGGGGGCCTATGGCTACACCTTC. It codes for CASSQEGRGAYGYTF.

The J gene is TRBJ2-7, the V gene TRBV12-3 or TRBV12-4, with TRBD1 as a possible D gene (5 bases). This CDR3 has 12 residues. Trimming left V 5 bases short and J 9 bases short, with 14 bases between. The CDR3 region is CASSPRASGQYF. The CDR3 nucleotides are TGTGCCAGCAGTCCCAGGGCCTCCGGGCAGTACTTC.

The chain recombines TRBV5-1 with TRBJ2-5; 8 bases fit TRBD2. The CDR3 loop spans 16 amino acids. Trimming removed 2 bases from V and 5 bases from J; junction bases left unmatched: 11. CDR1 is SGHRS, CDR2 YFSETQ, per germline. CDR3 protein: CASSFDPTGGPETQYF. The CDR3 DNA follows: TGCGCCAGCAGCTTTGATCCAACGGGAGGGCCCGAGACCCAGTACTTC.

This clonotype came up a few times. The rearrangement joins TRBV7-7 to TRBJ2-5, with 11 bases aligning to TRBD1. The CDR3 runs 15 residues. V lost 3 bases to trimming and J lost 4 bases; unmatched junction nucleotides: 4. Germline loops: CDR1 SSHAT, CDR2 FNYEAQ (reference sequence). The chain's CDR3 is CASSLWTGGSETQYF. In nucleotides, the CDR3 is TGTGCCAGCAGCTTGTGGACAGGGGGCTCAGAGACCCAGTACTTC. The full variable domain, in which reference TRBV7-7 and TRBJ2-5 provide the parts outside the CDR3, is GAGVSQSPRYKVTKRGQDVTLRCDPISSHATLYWYQQALGQGPEFLTYFNYEAQPDKSGLPSDRFSAERPEGSISTLTIQRTEQRDSAMYRCASSLWTGGSETQYFGPGTRLLVL.

This clonotype was seen only a few times. The CDR3 sequence: CSPFSGQEGGYTF. In DNA form, the CDR3 reads TGCAGTCCATTCTCCGGACAGGAAGGTGGCTACACCTTC. The chain joins TRBV20-1 to TRBJ1-2; 7 bases align to TRBD1. The CDR3 loop spans 13 amino acids. The ends lost 8 bases at V and 7 bases at J; junction bases unmatched: 13. Germline-derived CDR1 and CDR2 are DFQATT and SNEGSKA (reference sequence).

In this sample, this clonotype turned up a few times. The rearrangement joins TRBV27 to TRBJ2-7; 7 bases are shared with TRBD2. The CDR3 covers 17 residues. Germline trimming cut 2 bases from V and 8 bases from J; bases unmatched to any gene: 18. The germline V gene encodes CDR1 MNHEY and CDR2 SMNVEV (reference sequence). CDR3: CASSLSGSGGGPPKQYF. CDR3 coding DNA: TGTGCCAGCAGTTTAAGTGGCTCTGGGGGAGGGCCTCCGAAGCAGTACTTC.

There are a few counts of this clonotype. The CDR3 DNA sequence: TGTGCCAGCAGCTTGGGCCAGTTCACCGGGGAGCTGTTTTTT. Translation: CASSLGQFTGELFF. The chain is built from TRBV5-5 and TRBJ2-2, with D uncertain. This CDR3 is built from 14 residues. The ends were cut back, 0 bases at V and 4 bases at J, with 7 bases in the middle. CDR1 and CDR2 (germline): SGHKS, YYEKEE (reference sequence).

This clonotype showed up just a few times. The chain has TRBV9 and TRBJ2-1; either TRBD1 or TRBD2 may supply D (5 bases each). V lost 3 bases to trimming and J lost 8 bases, with 18 bases between them. The CDR3 runs 15 residues. Germline-derived CDR1 and CDR2 are SGDLS and YYNGEE. Here the CDR3 DNA reads TGTGCCAGCAGCGCACAGGCTTCACAGAGGGATGAGCAGTTCTTC. Translating gives CASSAQASQRDEQFF.

The CDR3 bases are TGTGCCAGCCGACCAGGGGGACCACAAGAGACCCAGTACTTC. This sequence encodes CASRPGGPQETQYF. The gene calls are TRBV3-1 and TRBJ2-5, with 7 bases that match TRBD1. This CDR3 comprises 14 residues. The germline V gene encodes CDR1 LGHDT and CDR2 YNNKEL (reference sequence). The V gene end was trimmed by 8 bases and the J gene end by 2 bases; junction bases not matched to a gene: 8.

This clonotype was observed a few times. V usage is TRBV6-2 or TRBV6-3 and J usage is TRBJ2-1; D unclear. This CDR3 spans 10 amino acids. Trimming pared 7 bases from V and 5 bases from J, leaving 3 bases between. Germline CDR1 is MNHEY and CDR2 is SVGEGT. CDR3 in amino acids: CASKDNEQFF. DNA of the CDR3: TGTGCCAGCAAGGACAATGAGCAGTTCTTC.

The chain recombines TRBV4-2 with TRBJ1-1; TRBD1 aligns across 8 bases. Per germline, CDR1 LGHNA and CDR2 YNFKEQ. Trimming at V came to 3 bases and at J to 1 base, leaving 7 bases not matched to a gene. This CDR3 spans 16 amino acids. CDR3 in amino acids: CASSQIQGESNTEAFF. The CDR3, as DNA: TGTGCCAGCAGCCAGATACAGGGGGAATCGAACACTGAAGCTTTCTTT.

Ten or more counts support this clonotype. V gene TRBV5-1 combines with J gene TRBJ2-2; D gene unclear. Germline loops: CDR1 SGHRS, CDR2 YFSETQ. The CDR3 has 13 amino acids. V shed 5 bases and J shed 5 bases, with 10 bases lying between them. CDR3 loop: CASSSDGTGELFF. CDR3 coding DNA: TGCGCCAGCAGTTCGGACGGGACCGGGGAGCTGTTTTTT.

This clonotype was detected many times. This chain connects TRBV9 to TRBJ2-1; D is unresolved. V dropped 2 bases and J dropped 7 bases, with 13 bases sitting between them. The CDR3 spans 14 residues. Germline V gives CDR1 SGDLS, CDR2 YYNGEE. Here the CDR3 reads CASSVGTVENEQFF. CDR3 coding DNA: TGTGCCAGCAGCGTCGGCACCGTCGAAAATGAGCAGTTCTTC.

In this sample, this clonotype turned up a few times. The rearrangement joins TRBV24-1 to TRBJ2-3; weak D call: TRBD2 (5 bases). Germline-derived CDR1 and CDR2 are KGHDR and SFDVKD. V was trimmed by 2 bases and J by 3 bases, leaving 5 bases between them. This CDR3 has 13 residues. The CDR3 reads CATSDWRTDTQYF. CDR3 DNA sequence: TGTGCCACCAGTGATTGGAGGACAGATACGCAGTATTTT.

This chain uses TRBV7-9 with TRBJ1-2; 9 positions agree with TRBD1. Losses at the gene ends were 5 bases for V and 4 bases for J; bases not matched to a gene: 5. The CDR3 length is 14 residues. CDR1 and CDR2 from the germline V gene are SEHNR and FQNEAQ (reference sequence). The CDR3 reads CASSTRQGGYGYTF. CDR3 sequence (DNA): TGTGCCAGCAGCACCCGACAGGGGGGCTATGGCTACACCTTC.

The chain uses TRBV6-2 or TRBV6-3 and TRBJ2-7; 7 positions agree with TRBD1. Trimming at V came to 0 bases and at J to 0 bases, leaving 2 bases not matched to a gene. CDR3 length: 15 residues. Germline V gives CDR1 MNHEY, CDR2 SVGEGT. CDR3 protein: CASSYSPGGSYEQYF. The CDR3 coding sequence is TGTGCCAGCAGTTACTCACCAGGGGGCTCCTACGAGCAGTACTTC.

This chain joins TRBV18 and TRBJ2-2; a weak D match, TRBD2 (5 bases). Trimming removed 6 bases at V and 2 bases at J, with 10 bases between. This CDR3 comprises 14 residues. The V gene's germline CDR1 is KGHSH and CDR2 LQKENI. The CDR3 reads CASSRAINTGELFF. The CDR3 DNA reads as TGTGCCAGCTCGAGGGCCATAAACACCGGGGAGCTGTTTTTT. Full variable domain (outside the CDR3, taken from reference TRBV18 and TRBJ2-2): NAGVMQNPRHLVRRRGQEARLRCSPMKGHSHVYWYRQLPEEGLKFMVYLQKENIIDESGMPKERFSAEFPKEGPSILRIQQVVRGDSAAYFCASSRAINTGELFFGEGSRLTVL.

The rearrangement links TRBV6-5 to TRBJ1-2; D is uncertain. Trimming left V 6 bases short and J 2 bases short, with 4 bases between. This CDR3 contains 11 residues. Germline loops: CDR1 MNHEY, CDR2 SVGAGI. CDR3 sequence reads: CASRENYGYTF. For the CDR3, the DNA is TGTGCCAGCAGGGAAAACTATGGCTACACCTTC.

This clonotype was observed many times. The V and J genes are TRBV27 and TRBJ1-2, with 7 bases that match TRBD1. With 5 bases clipped from V and 4 bases from J, the junction kept 10 bases outside the gene matches. Germline CDR1 is MNHEY and CDR2 is SMNVEV (reference sequence). The CDR3 covers 15 residues. The CDR3 DNA is TGTGCCAGCAGTCCCGTATCCGGGACAGCCTATGGCTACACCTTC. Translated: CASSPVSGTAYGYTF.

The rearrangement joins TRBV30 to TRBJ1-1; D gene unclear. CDR1 is GTSNPN, CDR2 SVGIG, per germline (reference sequence). The CDR3 covers 12 residues. Trimming left V 5 bases short and J 10 bases short, with 17 bases between. The CDR3 here is CAWGERNRGAFF. CDR3 DNA: TGTGCCTGGGGGGAGCGGAACAGAGGAGCTTTCTTT.

This clonotype was seen a handful of times. V usage is TRBV13 and J usage is TRBJ2-7, with TRBD1 identical over 8 bases. Germline CDR1 reads PRHDT; CDR2 reads FYEKMQ (reference sequence). This CDR3 comprises 14 residues. The J segment lost 5 bases and the V segment lost 5 bases, leaving 8 bases of the junction unmatched. CDR3 amino acids: CASSPRGQGNEQYF. DNA for the CDR3: TGTGCCAGCAGCCCGCGCGGACAGGGAAACGAGCAGTACTTC.

This clonotype occurred a few times. The chain combines TRBV29-1 with TRBJ2-1, with D uncertain. The CDR3 length is 10 residues. Germline V lookup: CDR1 SQVTM, CDR2 ANQGSEA. V was trimmed by 4 bases and J by 6 bases, leaving 4 bases between them. CDR3 DNA sequence: TGCAGCGTTGCCTTCAATGAGCAGTTCTTC. Protein: CSVAFNEQFF.

The V and J genes are TRBV20-1 and TRBJ2-7; D remains unclear. From germline, CDR1 is DFQATT and CDR2 SNEGSKA (reference sequence). The length of the CDR3 is 15 residues. Trimming stripped 6 bases from V and 0 bases from J, with 18 bases between. CDR3 coding DNA: TGCAGTGCCCCTGATCATGCCTCCAACTCCTACGAGCAGTACTTC. Translating it yields CSAPDHASNSYEQYF.

This clonotype has a handful of counts. The chain combines TRBV7-3 with TRBJ2-2; TRBD2 matches at 8 bases. The CDR3 covers 15 residues. The germline V gene has CDR1 SGHTA and CDR2 FQGTGA. V was pared by 4 bases and J by 7 bases, with 8 bases of the junction left unmatched. Here the CDR3 reads CASSSSAGVLGELFF. The CDR3 DNA follows: TGTGCCAGCAGCTCCTCAGCGGGAGTGCTCGGGGAGCTGTTTTTT.